A selection of T cell receptor beta chains follows, all from one sample in a study of cytomegalovirus exposure and HLA in healthy donors. The assay was immunoSEQ multiplex PCR, and TCRdb's table has in-frame clones only and misses some. The specimen's table records approximately 37,000 clones. The sequenced sample was PBMCs. The source of these receptors is a human donor in good health. The CDR3 runs from the conserved cysteine through the conserved F or W. D genes are given only for firm matches.

NA TRBJ2-7 TRBV9 CASSVVPLTQVNEQYF TGTGCCAGCAGCGTAGTACCCCTAACACAGGTTAACGAGCAGTACTTC
TRBD1 TRBJ2-5 TRBV19 CASSIGEGRQGRETQYF TGTGCCAGTAGTATAGGTGAAGGGAGACAGGGGCGAGAGACCCAGTACTTC
TRBD1 TRBJ2-7 TRBV19 CASRLGQGAYEQYF TGTGCCAGTAGACTAGGACAGGGGGCATACGAGCAGTACTTC
NA TRBJ1-2 TRBV19 CASSMSLANYGYTF TGTGCCAGTAGTATGTCCTTAGCTAACTATGGCTACACCTTC
TRBD1 TRBJ1-6 TRBV30 CAWRPGGTGGSPLHF TGTGCCTGGAGGCCCGGGGGGACAGGGGGATCACCCCTCCACTTT
TRBD1 TRBJ2-2 TRBV5-1 CASSRGQGAGELFF TGCGCCAGCAGCAGGGGACAGGGGGCCGGGGAGCTGTTTTTT
TRBD2 TRBJ2-1 TRBV30 CAGRGSLSLRGEQFF TGTGCCGGGAGGGGTTCCCTTAGCTTGCGCGGAGAGCAGTTCTTC
NA TRBJ2-3 TRBV18 CASSDSTVETQYF TGTGCCAGTTCAGACTCGACGGTGGAAACGCAGTATTTT
NA TRBJ1-1 TRBV18 CASSSPGLRMNTEAFF TGTGCCAGCTCATCACCGGGACTGAGGATGAACACTGAAGCTTTCTTT
TRBD1 TRBJ2-7 TRBV14 CASSQDRAGGVGQYF TGTGCCAGCAGCCAAGATCGGGCAGGGGGAGTAGGGCAGTACTTC
NA TRBJ2-1 TRBV18 CASAYAGSDNEQFF TGTGCCAGCGCCTACGCGGGCTCCGACAATGAGCAGTTCTTC